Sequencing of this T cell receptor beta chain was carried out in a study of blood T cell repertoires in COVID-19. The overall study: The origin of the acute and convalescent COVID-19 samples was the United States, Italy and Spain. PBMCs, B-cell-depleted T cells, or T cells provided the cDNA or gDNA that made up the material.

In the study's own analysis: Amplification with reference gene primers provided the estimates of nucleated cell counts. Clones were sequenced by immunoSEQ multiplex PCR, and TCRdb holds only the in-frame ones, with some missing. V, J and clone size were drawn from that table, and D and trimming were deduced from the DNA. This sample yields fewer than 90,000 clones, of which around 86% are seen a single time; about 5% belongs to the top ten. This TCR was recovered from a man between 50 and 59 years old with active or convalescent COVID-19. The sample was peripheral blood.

CDR3 in DNA: TGTGCCAGCAGTTCCACCGGAGCGGTGGGGCAGTTCTTC. Its translation is CASSSTGAVGQFF. The chain couples TRBV12-3 or TRBV12-4 to TRBJ2-1; perhaps TRBD2 as D (5 bases). This CDR3 is 13 amino acids long. V shed 4 bases and J shed 12 bases, with 16 bases lying between them.